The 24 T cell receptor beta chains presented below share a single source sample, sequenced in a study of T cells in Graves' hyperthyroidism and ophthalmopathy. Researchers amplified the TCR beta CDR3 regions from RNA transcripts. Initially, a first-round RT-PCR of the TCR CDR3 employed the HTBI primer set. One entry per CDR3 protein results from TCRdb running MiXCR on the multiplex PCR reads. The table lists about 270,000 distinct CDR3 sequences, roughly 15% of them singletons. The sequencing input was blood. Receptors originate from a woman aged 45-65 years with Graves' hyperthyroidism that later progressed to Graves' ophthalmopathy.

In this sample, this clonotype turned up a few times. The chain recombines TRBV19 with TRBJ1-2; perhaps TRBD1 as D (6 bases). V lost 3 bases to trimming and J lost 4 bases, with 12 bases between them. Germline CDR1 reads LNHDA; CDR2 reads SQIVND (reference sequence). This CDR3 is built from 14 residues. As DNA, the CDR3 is TGTGCCAGTAGTATTCGGGGGCTTGGCTATGGCTACACCTTC. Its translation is CASSIRGLGYGYTF.

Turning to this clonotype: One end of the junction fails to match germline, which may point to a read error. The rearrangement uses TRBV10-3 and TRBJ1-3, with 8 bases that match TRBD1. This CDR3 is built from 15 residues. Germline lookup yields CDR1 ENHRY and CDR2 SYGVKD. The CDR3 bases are TGTGCCAGCAGTTACTCAACAGGGGGGAGAAACACCATATATTTT. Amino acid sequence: CASSYSTGGRNTIYF.

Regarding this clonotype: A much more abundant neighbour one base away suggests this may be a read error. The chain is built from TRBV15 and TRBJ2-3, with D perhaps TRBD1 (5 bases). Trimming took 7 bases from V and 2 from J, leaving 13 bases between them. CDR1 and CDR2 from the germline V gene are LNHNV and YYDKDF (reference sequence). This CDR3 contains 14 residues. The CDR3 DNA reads TGTGCCACCAACAGGACATTAGTCACAGATACGCAGTATTTT. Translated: CATNRTLVTDTQYF.

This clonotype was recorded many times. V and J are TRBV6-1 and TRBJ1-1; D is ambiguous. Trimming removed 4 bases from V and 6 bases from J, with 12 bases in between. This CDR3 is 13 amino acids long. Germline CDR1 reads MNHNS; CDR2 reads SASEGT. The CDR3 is CASSAVAVPEAFF. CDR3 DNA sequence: TGTGCCAGCAGTGCCGTCGCCGTCCCTGAAGCTTTCTTT.

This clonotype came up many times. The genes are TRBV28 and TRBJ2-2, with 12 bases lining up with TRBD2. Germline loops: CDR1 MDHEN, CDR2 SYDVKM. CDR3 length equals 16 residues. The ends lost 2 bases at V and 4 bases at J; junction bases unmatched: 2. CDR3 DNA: TGTGCCAGCAGTTTAGTACTAGCGGGAGGCACCGGGGAGCTGTTTTTT. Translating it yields CASSLVLAGGTGELFF.

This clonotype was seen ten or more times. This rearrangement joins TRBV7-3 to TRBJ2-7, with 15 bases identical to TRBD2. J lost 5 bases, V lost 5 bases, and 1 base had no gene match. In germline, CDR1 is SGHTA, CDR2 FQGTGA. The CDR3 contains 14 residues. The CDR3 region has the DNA TGTGCCAGCAGCCGGACTAGCGGGGGGGACGAGCAGTACTTC. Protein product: CASSRTSGGDEQYF.

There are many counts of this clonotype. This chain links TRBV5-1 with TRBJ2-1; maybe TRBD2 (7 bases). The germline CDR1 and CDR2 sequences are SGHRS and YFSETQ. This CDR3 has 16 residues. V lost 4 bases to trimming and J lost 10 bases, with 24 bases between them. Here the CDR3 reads CASSGGLGGTTGEQFF. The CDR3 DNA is TGCGCCAGCAGCGGGGGACTGGGCGGGACTACAGGGGAGCAGTTCTTC.

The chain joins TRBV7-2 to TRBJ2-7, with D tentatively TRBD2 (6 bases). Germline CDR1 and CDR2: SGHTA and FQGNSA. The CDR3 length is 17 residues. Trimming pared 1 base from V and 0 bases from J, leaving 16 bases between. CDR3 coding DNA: TGTGCCAGCAGCTTAGAGTGGGGAGGCGAGACCTCCTACGAGCAGTACTTC. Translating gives CASSLEWGGETSYEQYF. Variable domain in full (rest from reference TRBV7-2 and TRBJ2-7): GAGVSQSPSNKVTEKGKDVELRCDPISGHTALYWYRQSLGQGLEFLIYFQGNSAPDKSGLPSDRFSAERTGGSVSTLTIQRTQQEDSAVYLCASSLEWGGETSYEQYFGPGTRLTVT.

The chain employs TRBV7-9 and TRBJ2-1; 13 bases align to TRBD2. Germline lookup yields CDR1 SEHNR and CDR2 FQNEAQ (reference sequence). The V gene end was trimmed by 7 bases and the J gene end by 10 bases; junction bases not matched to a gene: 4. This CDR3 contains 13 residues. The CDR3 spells CASIGLAGEEQFF. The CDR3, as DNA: TGTGCCAGCATAGGACTAGCGGGAGAGGAGCAGTTCTTC.

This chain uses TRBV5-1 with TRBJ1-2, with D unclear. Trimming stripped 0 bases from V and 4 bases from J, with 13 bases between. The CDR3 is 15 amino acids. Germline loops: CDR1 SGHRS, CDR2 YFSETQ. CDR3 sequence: CASSLDVRTPYGYTF. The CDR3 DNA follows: TGCGCCAGCAGCTTGGATGTCCGGACCCCCTATGGCTACACCTTC.

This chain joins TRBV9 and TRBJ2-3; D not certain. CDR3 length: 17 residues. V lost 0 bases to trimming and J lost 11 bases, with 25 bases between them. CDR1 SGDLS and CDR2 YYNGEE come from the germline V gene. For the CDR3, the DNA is TGTGCCAGCAGCGTAGACCCCACGGTATCCCACCGGGTCGAGCAGTATTTT. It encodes CASSVDPTVSHRVEQYF. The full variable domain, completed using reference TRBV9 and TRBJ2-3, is DSGVTQTPKHLITATGQRVTLRCSPRSGDLSVYWYQQSLDQGLQFLIQYYNGEERAKGNILERFSAQQFPDLHSELNLSSLELGDSALYFCASSVDPTVSHRVEQYFGPGTRLTVL.

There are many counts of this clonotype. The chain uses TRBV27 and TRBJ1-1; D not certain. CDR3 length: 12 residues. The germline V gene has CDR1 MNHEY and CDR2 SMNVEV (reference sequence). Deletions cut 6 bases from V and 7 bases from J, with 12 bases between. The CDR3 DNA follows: TGTGCCAGCAGCCCCCAATGGGGTGAAGCTTTCTTT. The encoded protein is CASSPQWGEAFF.

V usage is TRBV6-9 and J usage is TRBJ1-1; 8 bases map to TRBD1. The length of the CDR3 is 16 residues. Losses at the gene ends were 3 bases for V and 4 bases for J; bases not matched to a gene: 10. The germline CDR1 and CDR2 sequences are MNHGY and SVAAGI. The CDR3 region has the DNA TGTGCCAGCAGTTACGGCTCAGGGGGCTGGGGCACTGAAGCTTTCTTT. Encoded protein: CASSYGSGGWGTEAFF.

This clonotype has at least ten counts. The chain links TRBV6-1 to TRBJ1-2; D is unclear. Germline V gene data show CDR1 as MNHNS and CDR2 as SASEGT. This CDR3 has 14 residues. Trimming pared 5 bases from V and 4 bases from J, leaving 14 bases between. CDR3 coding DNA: TGTGCCAGCAGTTCCGCCCAAGGCTTCTATGGCTACACCTTC. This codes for CASSSAQGFYGYTF.

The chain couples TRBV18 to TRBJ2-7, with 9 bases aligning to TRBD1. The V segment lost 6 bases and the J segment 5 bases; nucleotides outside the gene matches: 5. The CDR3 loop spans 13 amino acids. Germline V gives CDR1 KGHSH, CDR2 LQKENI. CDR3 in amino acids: CASSTGGWNEQYF. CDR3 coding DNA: TGTGCCAGCTCTACAGGGGGCTGGAACGAGCAGTACTTC. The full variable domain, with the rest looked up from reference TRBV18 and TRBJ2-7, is NAGVMQNPRHLVRRRGQEARLRCSPMKGHSHVYWYRQLPEEGLKFMVYLQKENIIDESGMPKERFSAEFPKEGPSILRIQQVVRGDSAAYFCASSTGGWNEQYFGPGTRLTVT.

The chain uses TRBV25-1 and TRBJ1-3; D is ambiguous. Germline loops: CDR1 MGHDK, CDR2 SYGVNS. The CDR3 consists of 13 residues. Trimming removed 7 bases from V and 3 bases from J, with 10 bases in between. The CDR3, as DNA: TGTGCCAGCATACGAGAAGGTGGAAACACCATATATTTT. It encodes CASIREGGNTIYF.

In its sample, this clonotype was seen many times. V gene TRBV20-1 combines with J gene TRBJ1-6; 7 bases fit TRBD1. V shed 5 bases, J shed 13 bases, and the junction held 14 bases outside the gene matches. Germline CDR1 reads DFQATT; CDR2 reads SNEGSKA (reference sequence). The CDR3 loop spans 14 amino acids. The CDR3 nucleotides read TGCAGTGCTGGCGAGACAGGGATTGTATCCCCCCTCCACTTT. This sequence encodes CSAGETGIVSPLHF.

CDR3 sequence: CSAGDRNTEAFF. DNA of the CDR3: TGCAGCGCGGGGGACAGGAACACTGAAGCTTTCTTT. This sequence joins TRBV29-1 and TRBJ1-1; TRBD1 matches 7 bases. This CDR3 spans 12 amino acids. J was trimmed by 1 base and V by 7 bases; bases with no gene match: 3. Germline loops: CDR1 SQVTM, CDR2 ANQGSEA.

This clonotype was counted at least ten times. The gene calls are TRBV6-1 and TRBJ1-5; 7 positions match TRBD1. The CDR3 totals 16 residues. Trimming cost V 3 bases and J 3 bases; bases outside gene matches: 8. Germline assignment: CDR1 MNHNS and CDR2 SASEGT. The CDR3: CASSDGRDSYNQPQHF. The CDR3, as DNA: TGTGCCAGCAGTGATGGCCGGGACAGCTACAATCAGCCCCAGCATTTT.

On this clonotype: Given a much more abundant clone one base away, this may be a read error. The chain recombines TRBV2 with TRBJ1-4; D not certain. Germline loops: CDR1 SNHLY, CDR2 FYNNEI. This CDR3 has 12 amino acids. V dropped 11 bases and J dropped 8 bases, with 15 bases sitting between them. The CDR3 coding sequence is TGTGCCTGCCTACCTCGAAGGGAAAAACTGTTTTTT. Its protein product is CACLPRREKLFF. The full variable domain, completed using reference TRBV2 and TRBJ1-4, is EPEVTQTPSHQVTQMGQEVILRCVPISNHLYFYWYRQILGQKVEFLVSFYNNEISEKSEIFDDQFSVERPDGSNFTLKIRSTKLEDSAMYFCACLPRREKLFFGSGTQLSVL.

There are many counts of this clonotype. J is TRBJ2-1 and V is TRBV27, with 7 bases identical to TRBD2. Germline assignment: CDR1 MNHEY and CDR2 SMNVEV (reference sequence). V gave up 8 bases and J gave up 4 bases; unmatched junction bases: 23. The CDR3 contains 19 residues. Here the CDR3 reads CASAPRVGGSLVAYNEQFF. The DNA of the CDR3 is TGTGCCAGCGCCCCCCGGGTGGGCGGGAGCCTCGTAGCATACAATGAGCAGTTCTTC.

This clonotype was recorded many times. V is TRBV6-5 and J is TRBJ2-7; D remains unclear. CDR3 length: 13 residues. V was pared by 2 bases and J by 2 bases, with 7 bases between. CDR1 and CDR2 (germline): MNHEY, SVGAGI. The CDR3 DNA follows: TGTGCCAGCAGTTACCTACTTACCTACGAGCAGTACTTC. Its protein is CASSYLLTYEQYF.

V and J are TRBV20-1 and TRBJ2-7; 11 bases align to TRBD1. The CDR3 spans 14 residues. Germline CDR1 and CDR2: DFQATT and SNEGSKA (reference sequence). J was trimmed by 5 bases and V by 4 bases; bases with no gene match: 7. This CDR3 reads CSAKRDRGFNEQYF. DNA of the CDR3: TGCAGTGCTAAGAGGGACAGGGGGTTTAACGAGCAGTACTTC.

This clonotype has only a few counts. The CDR3 protein is CASTYGLAGEQFF. CDR3 nucleotides: TGTGCCAGCACTTACGGACTAGCGGGGGAGCAGTTCTTC. V is TRBV28 and J is TRBJ2-1, with TRBD2 matching 12 bases. The CDR3 consists of 13 residues. V lost 7 bases and J lost 10; bases outside the gene matches: 5. The germline gives CDR1 MDHEN, CDR2 SYDVKM.